This is a list of T cell receptor beta chains from one sample in a study of T cells in Graves' hyperthyroidism and ophthalmopathy. TCRdb re-analysed the multiplex PCR reads in MiXCR, keeping a single row per CDR3 protein. The profile shows a few hundred thousand distinct CDR3 sequences, approximately 14% of them singletons. The sequencing sample was made of blood. The receptors originated from a woman between 25 and 40 years old with Graves' hyperthyroidism. CDR3s include the opening cysteine and the closing phenylalanine or tryptophan. D genes are given only for firm matches. Only part of the rows carry a size: once, few, many, or a class if the clone is expanded.

>many|NA|TRBJ2-7|TRBV12-3/TRBV12-4
CASSFIGMDEQYF
TGTGCCAGCAGTTTTATAGGGATGGACGAGCAGTACTTC
>many|TRBD2|TRBJ2-5|TRBV11-1
CASSLRRGGGEETQYF
TGTGCCAGCAGCTTACGACGGGGGGGTGGCGAAGAGACCCAGTACTTC
>few|NA|TRBJ1-5|TRBV19
CATAWGRNQPQHF
TGTGCTACTGCCTGGGGGCGCAATCAGCCCCAGCATTTT
>many|NA|TRBJ2-7|TRBV9
CASSPPGSYYEQYF
TGTGCCAGCAGCCCACCCGGCAGTTACTACGAGCAGTACTTC
>once|NA|TRBJ2-5|TRBV9
CASSEGGIEETQYF
TGTGCCAGCAGCGAGGGGGGCATTGAAGAGACCCAGTACTTC
>NA|TRBD2|TRBJ2-1|TRBV7-2
CASRLTSGSWRFF
TGTGCCAGCAGACTTACTAGCGGGAGTTGGAGGTTCTTC
>many|TRBD1|TRBJ2-3|TRBV3-1
CASSYGQGTDTQYF
TGTGCCAGCAGCTACGGACAGGGTACAGATACGCAGTATTTT
>few|TRBD2|TRBJ2-7|TRBV29-1
CSVGGLAGVAYEQYF
TGCAGCGTGGGGGGGCTAGCGGGAGTAGCCTACGAGCAGTACTTC
>many|NA|TRBJ1-5|TRBV7-9
CASSMAGVGQPQHF
TGTGCCAGCAGTATGGCTGGGGTCGGTCAGCCCCAGCATTTT
>few|TRBD1|TRBJ2-7|TRBV28
CASTSDDRDRRLYEQYF
TGTGCCAGCACCTCAGATGATCGGGACAGGAGGCTCTACGAGCAGTACTTC
>once|TRBD1|TRBJ2-1|TRBV5-4
CASSSDGQVYNEQFF
TGTGCCAGCAGCTCTGATGGACAGGTGTACAATGAGCAGTTCTTC
>once|TRBD1|TRBJ2-2|TRBV19
CASSTRTGLTGELFF
TGTGCCAGTAGTACCCGGACAGGGCTTACCGGGGAGCTGTTTTTT
>many|TRBD1|TRBJ2-5|TRBV7-9
CASSFGTGSFVETQYF
TGTGCCAGCAGCTTTGGGACAGGGTCCTTCGTGGAGACCCAGTACTTC
>few|NA|TRBJ2-7|TRBV10-3
CAISETGEQYF
TGTGCCATCAGTGAAACAGGCGAGCAGTACTTC
>many|NA|TRBJ1-2|TRBV2
CATRGDGYTF
TGTGCCACGAGAGGGGATGGCTACACCTTC
>few|NA|TRBJ2-2|TRBV7-9
CASVHSLAGMVSGELFF
TGTGCCAGCGTCCACTCGTTGGCAGGGATGGTTTCCGGGGAGCTGTTTTTT
>few|NA|TRBJ2-1|TRBV12-5
CASARARGGSYNEQFF
TGTGCTAGTGCCCGAGCTAGGGGGGGCTCCTACAATGAGCAGTTCTTC
>many|TRBD2|TRBJ2-1|TRBV20-1
CSANIPGLGYNEQFF
TGCAGTGCTAACATTCCGGGACTAGGCTACAATGAGCAGTTCTTC
>NA|NA|TRBJ1-1|TRBV12-5
CASGPRGGAHTEAFF
TGTGCTAGTGGTCCCCGGGGGGGGGCACACACTGAAGCTTTCTTT
>few|TRBD2|TRBJ2-2|TRBV4-3
CASSRGGPNTGELFF
TGCGCCAGCAGCCGGGGAGGGCCGAACACCGGGGAGCTGTTTTTT
>NA|TRBD2|TRBJ2-2|TRBV15
CATSGPRGGGNTGELFF
TGTGCCACCAGCGGACCCCGGGGCGGGGGGAACACCGGGGAGCTGTTTTTT
>many|NA|TRBJ1-2|TRBV13
CASSLGSIDLVHGYTF
TGTGCCAGCAGCTTAGGCTCCATAGACTTGGTTCATGGCTACACCTTC
>many|TRBD2|TRBJ2-7|TRBV10-3
CAPPGGSGRAILGEQYF
TGTGCCCCCCCTGGGGGCAGCGGGAGGGCCATCCTTGGCGAGCAGTACTTC
>NA|TRBD1|TRBJ1-2|TRBV29-1
CSVGDSGMPGYTF
TGCAGCGTTGGGGACAGTGGAATGCCTGGCTACACCTTC